These 19 T cell receptor beta chains share one sample of origin, sequenced in a study of blood T cell repertoires in COVID-19. Sequencing was performed with immunoSEQ multiplex PCR; in TCRdb, only in-frame clones are kept and a portion is missing. The data show around 400,000 clones, 70% to 90% seen once. Sequencing was carried out using peripheral blood. The receptors here all came from a middle-aged man with acute or convalescent COVID-19.

This chain connects TRBV11-2 to TRBJ2-1; tentative D call: TRBD1 (5 bases). Per the germline V gene, CDR1 is SGHAT and CDR2 is FQNNGV. V lost 5 bases to trimming and J lost 6 bases, with 14 bases between them. This CDR3 is 14 amino acids long. CDR3 sequence: CASSRPRQSNEQFF. The CDR3 DNA reads TGTGCCAGCAGCCGGCCAAGACAGAGCAATGAGCAGTTCTTC. The full variable domain, in which reference TRBV11-2 and TRBJ2-1 provide the parts outside the CDR3, is EAGVAQSPRYKIIEKRQSVAFWCNPISGHATLYWYQQILGQGPKLLIQFQNNGVVDDSQLPKDRFSAERLKGVDSTLKIQPAKLEDSAVYLCASSRPRQSNEQFFGPGTRLTVL.

The chain's CDR3 is CASSIQGLYGYTF. The CDR3 DNA sequence: TGTGCCAGTAGTATACAGGGACTCTATGGCTACACCTTC. The chain joins TRBV19 to TRBJ1-2, with D possibly being TRBD1 (5 bases). Deletions cut 2 bases from V and 4 bases from J, with 8 bases between. The length of the CDR3 is 13 residues. Germline V CDR1 and CDR2: LNHDA, SQIVND (reference sequence). Based on the CDR3 plus reference TRBV19 and TRBJ1-2, the full variable domain is DGGITQSPKYLFRKEGQNVTLSCEQNLNHDAMYWYRQDPGQGLRLIYYSQIVNDFQKGDIAEGYSVSREKKESFPLTVTSAQKNPTAFYLCASSIQGLYGYTFGSGTRLTVV.

The rearrangement links TRBV6-6 to TRBJ2-1; D is perhaps TRBD2 (6 bases). Germline V CDR1 and CDR2: MNHNY, SVGAGI (reference sequence). The V and J ends lost 7 bases and 7 bases respectively, with 17 bases between them. There are 14 residues in the CDR3. The CDR3 nucleotides are TGTGCCAGCACCGACGGCAGGGAGGTGAATGAGCAGTTCTTC. Translation: CASTDGREVNEQFF.

The V and J genes are TRBV20-1 and TRBJ1-2; D is uncertain. V was pared by 5 bases and J by 8 bases, with 9 bases between. CDR1 is DFQATT and CDR2 is SNEGSKA in the germline V gene (reference sequence). The CDR3 extends over 10 amino acids. The CDR3 nucleotides are TGCAGTGCTGATTCAGTGGGCTACACCTTC. Its protein product is CSADSVGYTF.

The chain carries TRBV4-1 and TRBJ1-3; D gene unclear. V lost 4 bases to trimming and J lost 4 bases, with 17 bases between them. CDR3 length equals 16 residues. Germline CDR1 MGHRA, CDR2 YSYEKL. In DNA, the CDR3 is TGCGCCAGCAGCCGCGGGTCGCAGCCTCTGGGAAACACCATATATTTT. This sequence encodes CASSRGSQPLGNTIYF.

The J gene is TRBJ2-7, the V gene TRBV7-8, with 8 bases that match TRBD1. V was clipped by 5 bases and J by 4 bases; unmatched bases: 10. CDR1 is SGHVS and CDR2 is FQNEAQ in the germline V gene. CDR3 size: 15 residues. The CDR3 coding sequence is TGTGCCAGCAGCCCGCGACAGGGGATCTCGTACGAGCAGTACTTC. Residues: CASSPRQGISYEQYF.

The chain carries TRBV10-3 and TRBJ2-1, with TRBD1 as a possible D gene (6 bases). This CDR3 comprises 14 residues. The ends were cut back, 6 bases at V and 2 bases at J, with 11 bases in the middle. Germline CDR1 reads ENHRY; CDR2 reads SYGVKD. The CDR3 region is CAIRNRETYNEQFF. As DNA, the CDR3 is TGTGCCATCAGGAACAGGGAGACCTACAATGAGCAGTTCTTC.

DNA for the CDR3: TGTGCCAGCAGCTTCGCGGGGGGAAATACGCAGTATTTT. Protein: CASSFAGGNTQYF. The genes are TRBV11-3 and TRBJ2-3, with TRBD2 matching 8 bases. V lost 3 bases, J lost 7 bases, and 3 bases stayed unmatched. The CDR3 has 13 amino acids. Germline lookup yields CDR1 SGHNT and CDR2 YENEEA.

The chain carries TRBV3-1 (or the pseudogene TRBV3-2) and TRBJ2-5; 9 bases match TRBD2. The CDR3 runs to 15 residues. V was pared by 4 bases and J by 1 base, with 4 bases of the junction left unmatched. Per germline, CDR1 LGHDT and CDR2 YNNKEL (reference sequence). This CDR3 reads CASSRYSGGQETQYF. The CDR3 DNA follows: TGTGCCAGCAGCCGGTATAGCGGGGGCCAAGAGACCCAGTACTTC.

This clone was observed a few times. V usage is TRBV2 and J usage is TRBJ2-7; TRBD1 matches 7 bases. The CDR3 extends over 13 amino acids. Germline V CDR1 and CDR2: SNHLY, FYNNEI. V lost 10 bases and J lost 3; bases outside the gene matches: 9. CDR3 amino acids: CATRTGFNYEQYF. The DNA for the CDR3 is TGTGCCACCAGGACAGGCTTTAACTACGAGCAGTACTTC. Based on the CDR3 plus reference TRBV2 and TRBJ2-7, the full variable domain is EPEVTQTPSHQVTQMGQEVILRCVPISNHLYFYWYRQILGQKVEFLVSFYNNEISEKSEIFDDQFSVERPDGSNFTLKIRSTKLEDSAMYFCATRTGFNYEQYFGPGTRLTVT.

This clone was recorded only once. This likely traces to a read error, being one base from a far larger clone. The chain is built from TRBV6-4 and TRBJ1-6, with TRBD1 matching over 10 bases. J gave up 9 bases and V 0 bases, and 2 bases lay outside the gene matches. The CDR3 loop spans 15 amino acids. CDR1 and CDR2 (germline): MRHNA, SNTAGT. CDR3 coding DNA: TGTGCCAGCAGTGACTCGGGACAGGGGACTTCACCCCTCCACTTT. This codes for CASSDSGQGTSPLHF.

CDR3 amino acids: CASSLRLVPQDEQFF. In nucleotides, the CDR3 is TGCGCCAGCAGCTTGCGGCTAGTCCCCCAAGATGAGCAGTTCTTC. The rearrangement links TRBV5-1 to TRBJ2-1; D remains ambiguous. The CDR3 is 15 residues long. The germline gives CDR1 SGHRS, CDR2 YFSETQ. The V end was cut by 1 base, the J end by 8 bases, with 16 bases between.

The chain has TRBV6-5 and TRBJ2-3, with TRBD2 matching over 12 bases. The trim removed 6 bases at V and 3 bases at J, leaving 4 bases unmatched. The germline CDR1 and CDR2 sequences are MNHEY and SVGAGI. The CDR3 covers 15 residues. As DNA, the CDR3 is TGTGCCAGCAGCCGCCTAGCGGGGGGGACAGATACGCAGTATTTT. The encoded protein is CASSRLAGGTDTQYF.

The chain has TRBV7-9 and TRBJ2-1, with D possibly being TRBD2 (6 bases). V lost 5 bases and J 10 bases, leaving 18 bases between the germline ends. The CDR3 is 14 amino acids. CDR1 is SEHNR, CDR2 FQNEAQ, per germline (reference sequence). The CDR3 protein is CASSAPGTREEQFF. DNA for the CDR3: TGTGCCAGCAGCGCGCCGGGAACCCGGGAGGAGCAGTTCTTC.

The chain links TRBV5-6 to TRBJ1-3; the match to TRBD1 covers 9 bases. The CDR3 sequence is 16 residues long. V lost 3 bases to trimming and J lost 4 bases; unmatched junction nucleotides: 8. From germline, CDR1 is SGHDT and CDR2 YYEEEE. The CDR3 region is CASSSPGTGSGNTIYF. CDR3 coding DNA: TGTGCCAGCAGCTCACCCGGGACAGGGTCCGGAAACACCATATATTTT.

The V and J genes are TRBV7-9 and TRBJ2-7, with a tentative D call TRBD2 (7 bases). The V end was cut by 1 base, the J end by 11 bases, with 12 bases between. The CDR3 is 12 amino acids. Germline V gene lookup returns CDR1 SEHNR and CDR2 FQNEAQ (reference sequence). The CDR3 DNA reads TGTGCCAGCAGCTTAGAGGGGGGGCCGAAGTACTTC. It encodes CASSLEGGPKYF.

The chain joins TRBV5-1 to TRBJ2-1; 11 bases align to TRBD2. The germline V gene has CDR1 SGHRS and CDR2 YFSETQ. The CDR3 runs to 15 residues. Trimming cost V 0 bases and J 10 bases; bases outside gene matches: 6. Here the CDR3 DNA reads TGCGCCAGCAGCTTGGATGGCCTAGCGGGAGGCGAGCAGTTCTTC. Amino acids: CASSLDGLAGGEQFF.

This chain joins TRBV7-2 and TRBJ2-1; 9 bases are shared with TRBD2. In germline, CDR1 is SGHTA, CDR2 FQGNSA. The CDR3 consists of 15 residues. Trimming at V came to 5 bases and at J to 6 bases, leaving 8 bases not matched to a gene. Here the CDR3 reads CASSPRGGRGNEQFF. The DNA for the CDR3 is TGTGCCAGCAGCCCACGGGGCGGGAGGGGCAATGAGCAGTTCTTC.

The chain joins TRBV27 to TRBJ1-5; no clear D gene. CDR1 is MNHEY, CDR2 SMNVEV, per germline (reference sequence). The CDR3 runs to 13 residues. Trimming stripped 0 bases from V and 7 bases from J, with 7 bases between. The CDR3 nucleotides are TGTGCCAGCAGTTTATCACGGGAACAGCCCCAGCATTTT. Translation gives CASSLSREQPQHF.